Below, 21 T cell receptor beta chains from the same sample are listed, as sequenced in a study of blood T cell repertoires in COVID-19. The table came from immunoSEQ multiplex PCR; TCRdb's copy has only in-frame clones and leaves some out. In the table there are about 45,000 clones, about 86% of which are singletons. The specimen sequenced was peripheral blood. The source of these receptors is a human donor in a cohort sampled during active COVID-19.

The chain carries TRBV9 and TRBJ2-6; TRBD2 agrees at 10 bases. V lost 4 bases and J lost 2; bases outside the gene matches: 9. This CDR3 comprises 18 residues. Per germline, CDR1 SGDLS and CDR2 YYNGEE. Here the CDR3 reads CASSPQRGGPTGANVLTF. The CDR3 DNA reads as TGTGCCAGCAGCCCACAGCGGGGGGGCCCGACTGGGGCCAACGTCCTGACTTTC.

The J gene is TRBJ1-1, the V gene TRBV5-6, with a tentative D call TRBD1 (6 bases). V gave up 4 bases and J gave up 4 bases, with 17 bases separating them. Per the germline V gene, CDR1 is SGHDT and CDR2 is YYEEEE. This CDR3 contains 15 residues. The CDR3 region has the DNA TGTGCCAGCAGCCCCGGGGGGACACGAGGCACTGAAGCTTTCTTT. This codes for CASSPGGTRGTEAFF.

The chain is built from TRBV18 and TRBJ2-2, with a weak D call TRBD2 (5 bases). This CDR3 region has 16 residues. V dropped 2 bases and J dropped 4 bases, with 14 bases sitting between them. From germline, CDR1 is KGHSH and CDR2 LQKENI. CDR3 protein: CASSPWRSGSTGELFF. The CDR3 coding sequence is TGTGCCAGCTCACCATGGCGGAGCGGAAGCACCGGGGAGCTGTTTTTT.

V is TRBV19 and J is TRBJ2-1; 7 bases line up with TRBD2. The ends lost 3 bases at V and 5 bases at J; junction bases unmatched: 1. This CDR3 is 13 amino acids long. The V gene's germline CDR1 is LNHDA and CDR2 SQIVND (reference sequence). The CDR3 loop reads CASSIGTNNEQFF. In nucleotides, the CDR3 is TGTGCCAGTAGTATTGGGACTAACAATGAGCAGTTCTTC.

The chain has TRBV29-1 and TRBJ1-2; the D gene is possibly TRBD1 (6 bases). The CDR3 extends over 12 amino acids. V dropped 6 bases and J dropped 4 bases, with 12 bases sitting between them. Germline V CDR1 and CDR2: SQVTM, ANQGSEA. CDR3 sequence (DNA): TGCAGCGTGCCGGACAGCCCCTATGGCTACACCTTC. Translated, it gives CSVPDSPYGYTF.

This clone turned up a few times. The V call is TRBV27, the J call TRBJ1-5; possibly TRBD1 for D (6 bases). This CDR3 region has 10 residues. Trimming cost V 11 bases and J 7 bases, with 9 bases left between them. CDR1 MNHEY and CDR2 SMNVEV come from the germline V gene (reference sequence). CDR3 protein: CALRGQPQHF. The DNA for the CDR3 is TGTGCCTTGAGGGGGCAGCCCCAGCATTTT.

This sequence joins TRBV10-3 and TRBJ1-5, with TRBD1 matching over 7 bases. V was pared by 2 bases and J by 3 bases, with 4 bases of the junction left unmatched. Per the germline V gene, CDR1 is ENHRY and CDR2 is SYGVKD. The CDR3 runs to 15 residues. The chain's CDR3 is CAISEEGANNQPQHF. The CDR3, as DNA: TGTGCCATCAGTGAGGAGGGGGCAAACAATCAGCCCCAGCATTTT.

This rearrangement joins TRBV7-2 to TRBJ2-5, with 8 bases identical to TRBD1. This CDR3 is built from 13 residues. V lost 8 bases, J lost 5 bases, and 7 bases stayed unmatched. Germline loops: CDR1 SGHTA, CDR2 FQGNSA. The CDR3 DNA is TGTGCCAGCCGGACAGGGTGGGAGGAGACCCAGTACTTC. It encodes CASRTGWEETQYF.

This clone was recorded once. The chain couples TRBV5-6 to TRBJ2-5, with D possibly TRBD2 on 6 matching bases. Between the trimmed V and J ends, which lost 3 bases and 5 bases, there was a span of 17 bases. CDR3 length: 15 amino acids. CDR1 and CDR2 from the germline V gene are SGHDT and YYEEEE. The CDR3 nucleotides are TGTGCCAGCAGCTCCAAAAATCTACGGGGGGAGACCCAGTACTTC. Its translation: CASSSKNLRGETQYF. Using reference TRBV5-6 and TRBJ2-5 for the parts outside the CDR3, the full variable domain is DAGVTQSPTHLIKTRGQQVTLRCSPKSGHDTVSWYQQALGQGPQFIFQYYEEEERQRGNFPDRFSGHQFPNYSSELNVNALLLGDSALYLCASSSKNLRGETQYFGPGTRLLVL.

The CDR3 sequence is CASSRGTEAFF. In nucleotides, the CDR3 is TGTGCCAGCAGCCGGGGAACTGAAGCTTTCTTT. V and J are TRBV7-9 and TRBJ1-1, with no clear D. From germline, CDR1 is SEHNR and CDR2 FQNEAQ (reference sequence). Deletions cut 5 bases from V and 5 bases from J, with 6 bases between. The CDR3 sequence is 11 residues long.

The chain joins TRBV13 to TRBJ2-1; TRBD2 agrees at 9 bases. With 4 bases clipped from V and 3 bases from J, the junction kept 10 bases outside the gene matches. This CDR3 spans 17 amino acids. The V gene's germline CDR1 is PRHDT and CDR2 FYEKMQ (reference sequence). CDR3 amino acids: CASSSRTGTSLYNEQFF. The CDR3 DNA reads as TGTGCCAGCAGCTCGAGAACCGGGACTAGCCTCTACAATGAGCAGTTCTTC.

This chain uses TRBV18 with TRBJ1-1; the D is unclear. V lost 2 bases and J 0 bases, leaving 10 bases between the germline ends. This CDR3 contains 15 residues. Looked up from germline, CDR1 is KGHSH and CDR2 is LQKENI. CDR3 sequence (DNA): TGTGCCAGCTCACCAACTAAGTCCATGAACACTGAAGCTTTCTTT. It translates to CASSPTKSMNTEAFF.

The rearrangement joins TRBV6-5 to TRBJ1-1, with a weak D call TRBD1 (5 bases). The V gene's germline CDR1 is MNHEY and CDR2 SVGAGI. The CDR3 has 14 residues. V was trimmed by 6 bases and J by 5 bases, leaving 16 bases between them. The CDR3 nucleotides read TGTGCCAGCAGGGACTCGCGGGGGAGGACTGAAGCTTTCTTT. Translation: CASRDSRGRTEAFF.

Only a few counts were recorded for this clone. CDR3 DNA: TGTGCCAGCTCACCTTCTCGGGTCGATGAGCAGTTCTTC. Translated, it gives CASSPSRVDEQFF. The J gene is TRBJ2-1, the V gene TRBV18; D uncertain. This CDR3 contains 13 residues. V was pared by 3 bases and J by 8 bases, with 11 bases between. The germline V gene encodes CDR1 KGHSH and CDR2 LQKENI.

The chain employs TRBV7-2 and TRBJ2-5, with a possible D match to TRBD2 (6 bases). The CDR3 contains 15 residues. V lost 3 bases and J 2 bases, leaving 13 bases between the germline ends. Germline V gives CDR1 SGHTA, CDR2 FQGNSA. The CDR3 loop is CASSFDRGKQETQYF. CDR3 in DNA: TGTGCCAGCAGCTTCGATCGGGGGAAGCAAGAGACCCAGTACTTC.

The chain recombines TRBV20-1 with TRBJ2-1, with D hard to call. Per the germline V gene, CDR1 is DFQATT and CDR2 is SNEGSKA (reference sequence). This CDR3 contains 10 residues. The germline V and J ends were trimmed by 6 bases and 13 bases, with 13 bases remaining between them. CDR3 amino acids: CSAQTTDQFF. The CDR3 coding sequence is TGCAGTGCACAAACTACTGATCAGTTCTTC.

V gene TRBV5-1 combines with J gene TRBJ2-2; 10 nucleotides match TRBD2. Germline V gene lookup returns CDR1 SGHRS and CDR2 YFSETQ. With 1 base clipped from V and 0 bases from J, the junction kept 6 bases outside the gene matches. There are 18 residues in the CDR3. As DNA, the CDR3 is TGCGCCAGCAGCTTGCTTGGTAGCGGGGGGACGAACACCGGGGAGCTGTTTTTT. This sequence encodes CASSLLGSGGTNTGELFF.

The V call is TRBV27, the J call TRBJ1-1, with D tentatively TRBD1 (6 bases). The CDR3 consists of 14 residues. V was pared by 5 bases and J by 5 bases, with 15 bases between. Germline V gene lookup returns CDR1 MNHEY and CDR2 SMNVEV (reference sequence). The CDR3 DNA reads TGTGCCAGCAGTCCCATCGGGACAAAGACTGAAGCTTTCTTT. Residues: CASSPIGTKTEAFF.

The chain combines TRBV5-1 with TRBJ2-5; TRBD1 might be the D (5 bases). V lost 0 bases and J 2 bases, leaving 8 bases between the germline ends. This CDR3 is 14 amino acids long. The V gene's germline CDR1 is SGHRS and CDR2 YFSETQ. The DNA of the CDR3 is TGCGCCAGCAGCTTGGCCGACAGACAAGAGACCCAGTACTTC. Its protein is CASSLADRQETQYF.

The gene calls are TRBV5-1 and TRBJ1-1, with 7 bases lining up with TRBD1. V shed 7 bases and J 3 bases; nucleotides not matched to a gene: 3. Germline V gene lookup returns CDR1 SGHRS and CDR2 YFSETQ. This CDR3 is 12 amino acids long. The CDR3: CASAQGDTEAFF. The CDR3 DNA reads TGCGCCAGCGCCCAGGGGGACACTGAAGCTTTCTTT.

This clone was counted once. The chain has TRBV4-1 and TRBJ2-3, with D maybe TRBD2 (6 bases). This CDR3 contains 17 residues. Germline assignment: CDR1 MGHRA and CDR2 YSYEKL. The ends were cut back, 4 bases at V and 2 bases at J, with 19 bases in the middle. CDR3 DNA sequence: TGCGCCAGCAGCCCCTTAGTAGACGGGAGAAACACAGATACGCAGTATTTT. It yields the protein CASSPLVDGRNTDTQYF.